Listed below are T cell receptor beta chains from one sample, sequenced in a study of cytomegalovirus exposure and HLA in healthy donors. The protocol was immunoSEQ multiplex PCR, while the TCRdb copy is restricted to in-frame clones and leaves out a portion. The sample holds 150,000 to 200,000 clones; about 89% are singletons and the top ten take roughly 6.6%. The sample consisted of PBMCs. These receptors were taken from a man under 40 in good health and CMV-seropositive. Each CDR3 is given with its conserved first and last residue.

v_gene,CDR3aa
TRBV9,CASSVGLAAHDEQFF
TRBV6-5,CASSSSILGEQYF
TRBV7-2,CASSVRGGDTDTQYF
TRBV9,CASSVSGSNQPQHF
TRBV4-3,CASSQGDGSSYEQYF
TRBV7-7,CASSSYNSYEQYF
TRBV5-6,CASSLFNGLQETQYF
TRBV6-5,CASSYVAGGHYNEQFF
TRBV27,CAINGEKLFF
TRBV7-2,CASSLVGDGYTF
TRBV5-1,CASSLGAGFYEQYF
TRBV4-3,CASSQEGDQTQYF
TRBV6-1,CASSQDYEQYF
TRBV5-4,CASSPKGGQGTYEKLFF
TRBV6-5,CASSYSGTGTYEQYF
TRBV30,CAWSKRTGHNEQFF
TRBV2,CASSAESQETQYF
TRBV11-2,CASSLESRAGGKLFF
TRBV7-8,CASSLGSTQPQHF
TRBV27,CASSGTANSPLHF
TRBV5-6,CASSPIGTSVKNIQYF
TRBV6-1,CASSQGTGYNEQFF
TRBV7-9,CASRAIHRDTQYF
TRBV5-1,CASSRRDRGSYNSPLHF
TRBV7-9,CASSFPGYAYEQYF
TRBV15,CATSSGLAGGPYEQYF
TRBV14,CASSQEGRETQYF
TRBV9,CASSVGTSGKGQYF
TRBV7-8,CASSLEGLAPEQYF
TRBV6-1,CASSEYTEAFF
TRBV11-3,CASSLFPGGYTF
TRBV28,CASSLRGDEQYF
TRBV4-1,CASSRTPAGSKNEQFF
TRBV11-1,CASSPLTGLAGRAYNEQFF
TRBV19,CASSIGRGQSYEQYF